A selection of T cell receptor beta chains follows, all from one sample in a study of cytomegalovirus exposure and HLA in healthy donors. Here immunoSEQ multiplex PCR was the method, and the copy in TCRdb shows in-frame clones only, minus some. The sample yields roughly 260,000 clones, more than 75% seen once. Sequencing input: PBMCs. The receptors shown here come from a man between 18 and 35 years old in good health and CMV-seronegative. Both conserved end residues are part of each CDR3.

j_call v_call cdr3_aa
TRBJ1-2 TRBV2 CASSEDRDSWGYTF
TRBJ1-5 TRBV7-9 CASSSPGTPSTGQPQHF
TRBJ2-2 TRBV18 CASSPPETSSTGELFF
TRBJ2-5 TRBV29-1 CSVEVPQGGEFETQYF
TRBJ2-4 TRBV28 CASSLRTGTKNIQYF
TRBJ1-4 TRBV27 CASSSRQGALREKLFF
TRBJ2-7 TRBV7-9 CASSLVARADRGRNEQYF
TRBJ1-1 TRBV7-2 CASSRTGGNTEAFF
TRBJ2-5 TRBV28 CASWTSGGPGGETQYF
TRBJ2-3 TRBV7-3 CASATPGGDTQYF
TRBJ2-1 TRBV29-1 CSAQAKLAVYNEQFF
TRBJ1-1 TRBV6-5 CASSRGGGNTEAFF
TRBJ1-1 TRBV7-2 CASSLQSGRWNTEAFF
TRBJ2-7 TRBV7-9 CASTPLEGSYEQYF
TRBJ2-2 TRBV27 CASSLVQATTGELFF
TRBJ2-3 TRBV7-2 CASSLAGNPTDTQYF
TRBJ2-7 TRBV27 CASSPQTLYEQYF
TRBJ2-3 TRBV7-2 CASSTGLAGADTQYF
TRBJ2-7 TRBV7-8 CASSSLLADLYEQYF
TRBJ2-3 TRBV4-1 CASSQNPDRVPDTQYF
TRBJ2-1 TRBV4-1 CASSPTNNEQFF
TRBJ2-7 TRBV6-1 CASKGSLGAYF
TRBJ2-2 TRBV15 CATSSAGANTGELFF
TRBJ2-4 TRBV5-1 CASSLVAGVGNLAKNIQYF
TRBJ1-2 TRBV7-2 CASAPGQTLNYGYTF
TRBJ1-5 TRBV6-5 CASREGGSRQPQHF
TRBJ2-1 TRBV7-2 CASSLEGAYNEQFF
TRBJ1-1 TRBV29-1 CSVGPGGTEAFF
TRBJ1-6 TRBV2 CASNLGQFDSPLHF
TRBJ2-7 TRBV4-1 CASSQDLGQGVREQYF
TRBJ2-1 TRBV7-9 CASSLAGDNEQFF
TRBJ2-5 TRBV6-5 CASSRDREETQYF
TRBJ1-4 TRBV9 CASSAGEREKLFF
TRBJ1-1 TRBV7-2 CASSPRGTEAFF
TRBJ1-2 TRBV6-5 CASSGGTVAGYTF
TRBJ2-1 TRBV27 CASSVGGSGEQFF
TRBJ1-6 TRBV5-1 CASSLNPQGTLYNSPLHF
TRBJ2-2 TRBV4-1 CASSHGQDVPGELFF
TRBJ2-5 TRBV29-1 CSVEDWGVETQYF
TRBJ2-5 TRBV11-3 CASSLVRQTKQETQYF
TRBJ2-2 TRBV11-2 CASSLSRGLTGELFF
TRBJ1-6 TRBV14 CASSQEQGGYNSPLHF
TRBJ2-7 TRBV28 CASSKGAVSSYEQYF
TRBJ2-1 TRBV9 CASSAFKQGFNEQFF
TRBJ1-3 TRBV19 CASSMDSSGNTIYF
TRBJ2-1 TRBV9 CASSVGRAGVYEQFF
TRBJ1-1 TRBV29-1 CSVEQGWDTEAFF
TRBJ1-2 TRBV9 CASSGQGENYGYTF
TRBJ2-5 TRBV9 CASSPPGDGIFQETQYF
TRBJ2-1 TRBV4-3 CASSQVGSSGIYEQFF
TRBJ1-4 TRBV11-2 CASSFRTATNEKLFF
TRBJ2-5 TRBV2 CASVGSSGRLETQYF
TRBJ2-7 TRBV5-1 CASKTGQGNYEQYF
TRBJ1-2 TRBV19 CASKDRVYGYTF
TRBJ2-5 TRBV11-2 CASSSSAGLAGGPRETQYF